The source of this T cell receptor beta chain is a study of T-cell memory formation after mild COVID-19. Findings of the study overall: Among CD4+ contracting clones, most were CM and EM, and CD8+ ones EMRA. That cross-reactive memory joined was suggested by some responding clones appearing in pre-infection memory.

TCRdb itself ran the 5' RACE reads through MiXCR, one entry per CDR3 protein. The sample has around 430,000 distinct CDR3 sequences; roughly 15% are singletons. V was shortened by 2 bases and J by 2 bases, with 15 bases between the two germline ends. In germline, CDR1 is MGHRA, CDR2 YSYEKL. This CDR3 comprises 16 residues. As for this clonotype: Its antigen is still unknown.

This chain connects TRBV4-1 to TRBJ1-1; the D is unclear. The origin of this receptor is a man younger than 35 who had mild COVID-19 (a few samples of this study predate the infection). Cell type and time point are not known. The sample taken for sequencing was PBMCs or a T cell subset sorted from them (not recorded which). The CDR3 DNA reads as TGCGCCAGCAGCCAACTTCGCGGCCTGTTCAACACTGAAGCTTTCTTT. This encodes CASSQLRGLFNTEAFF.